The clone carrying this T cell receptor (beta chain) was picked up one time. The antigen remains undetermined. This specimen belongs to a study of T-cell memory formation after mild COVID-19. The germline gives CDR1 KGHSH, CDR2 LQKENI. This CDR3 has 16 residues. Trimming took 3 bases from V and 0 from J, leaving 14 bases between them. Study-wide points: For contracting clones, CD4+ ones sat mainly in CM and EM, CD8+ in EMRA.

Employing constant-segment primers, 5'RACE generated TCR alpha and TCR beta cDNA libraries bearing sample barcodes and UMIs. TCRdb re-analysed the 5' RACE reads in MiXCR, keeping a single row per CDR3 protein. This sample has 550,000 to 600,000 distinct CDR3 sequences, with roughly a sixth found just once. Source material: PBMCs or a T cell subset sorted from them (not recorded which). This sequence was found in an adult woman who had mild COVID-19 (a few samples of this study predate the infection). Cell type and time point are not known. The chain links TRBV18 to TRBJ1-1; tentatively, D is TRBD1 (6 bases). CDR3 bases: TGTGCCAGCTCACCCCTGAGAGGACAGATGAACACTGAAGCTTTCTTT. Encoded protein: CASSPLRGQMNTEAFF.